Sequencing of this TCR beta chain was carried out in a study of cytomegalovirus exposure and HLA in healthy donors. Use of 60 Vbeta and 13 Jbeta primers characterized the PCR. Sequencing used immunoSEQ multiplex PCR; TCRdb keeps in-frame clones, though not all of them. Counted here are some 100,000 clones, 65% to 85% occurring once; the ten biggest clones make up around 14%. This clone was recorded a few times. V gave up 2 bases and J gave up 3 bases, with 11 bases separating them. The CDR3 covers 15 residues. CDR1 is MNHNS, CDR2 SASEGT, per germline. Sequencing was performed on PBMCs. J is TRBJ1-5 and V is TRBV6-1; no reliable D call. The sequence came from a woman in her seventies in good health and CMV-seropositive. The CDR3 sequence is CASSEMGNPNQPQHF. The CDR3 DNA reads as TGTGCCAGCAGTGAAATGGGCAATCCCAATCAGCCCCAGCATTTT.